This is a list of T cell receptor beta chains from one sample in a study of T cell repertoires in cytomegalovirus infection. Their specific antigens are unknown. TCRdb processed the reads anew with MiXCR; each CDR3 protein has one entry. In the table there are around 300,000 distinct CDR3 sequences, around 20% of which are singletons. The material sequenced was cultured PBMCs, taken from culture after CMV antigen stimulation. These receptors came from a human donor in good health (CMV status not recorded). Some clones in this sample may be carry-over from other donors' samples. The CDR3 runs from the conserved cysteine through the conserved F or W. The order of the fields is CDR3 length, clone size, J gene, D gene, V gene, CDR3 DNA, CDR3 protein. A D gene is named only where the DNA matches it firmly. The size entry is marked missing in some rows and otherwise reads once, few, many or a size class.

14	few	TRBJ1-5	TRBD1	TRBV25-1	TGTGCCAGCGGAGGACAGGGCTGGTATCAGCCCCAGCATTTT	CASGGQGWYQPQHF
18	few	TRBJ2-6	TRBD2	TRBV27	TGTGCCAGCAGTTTATCGGGCGGGAGGTATACTGGGGCCAACGTCCTGACTTTC	CASSLSGGRYTGANVLTF
14	few	TRBJ2-3	-	TRBV12-3/TRBV12-4	TGTGCCAGCAGGTGGAGCGGGAGCACAGATACGCAGTATTTT	CASRWSGSTDTQYF
16	few	TRBJ2-2	TRBD2	TRBV15	TGTGCCACCAGCAGACCACTAGCGGAGGGCACCGGGGAGCTGTTTTTT	CATSRPLAEGTGELFF
11	few	TRBJ1-1	-	TRBV28	TGTGCCAGCAGTCCCCACATTGAAGCTTTCTTT	CASSPHIEAFF
15	few	TRBJ1-1	TRBD1	TRBV27	TGTGCCAGCGCTTCGGGACAGGCCATGAACACTGAAGCTTTCTTT	CASASGQAMNTEAFF
12	-	TRBJ1-1	-	TRBV19	TGTGCCAGTAGTCCGGTGAACACTGAAGCTTTCTTT	CASSPVNTEAFF
14	many	TRBJ1-2	-	TRBV7-2	TGTGCCAGCAGCATCACGCCCGGGATCTATGGCTACACCTTC	CASSITPGIYGYTF
14	many	TRBJ2-3	-	TRBV7-2	TGTGCCAGCAGCTTCTGGGGGAACTCAGATACGCAGTATTTT	CASSFWGNSDTQYF
13	few	TRBJ1-5	-	TRBV10-3	TGTGCCATCAGTGAGGGAGACGATCAGCCCCAGCATTTT	CAISEGDDQPQHF
14	few	TRBJ1-4	-	TRBV28	TGTGCCAGCAGTTTGACGACGGGGAATGAAAAACTGTTTTTT	CASSLTTGNEKLFF
11	-	TRBJ1-1	-	TRBV6-1	TGTGCCAGCAGTAGGGATGGTGCAGCTTTCTTT	CASSRDGAAFF
13	many	TRBJ2-2	-	TRBV7-2	TGTGCCAGCAGCTTAGCTTACATCGGGGAGCTGTTTTTT	CASSLAYIGELFF
18	-	TRBJ1-4	-	TRBV14	TGTGCCAGCAGCCAAAGAGCAATGGTTGCCGGGAGGGTTGAAAAACTGTTTTTT	CASSQRAMVAGRVEKLFF
11	-	TRBJ2-1	TRBD1	TRBV12-3/TRBV12-4	TGTGCCAGCAGACAGGACAGGAGGCAGTTCTTC	CASRQDRRQFF
13	many	TRBJ2-5	-	TRBV4-1	TGCGCCAGCAGCCAAGATGACGAGGAGACCCAGTACTTC	CASSQDDEETQYF
13	many	TRBJ2-1	-	TRBV7-2	TGTGCCAGCAGCTTAGCGTCTCGCAATGAGCAGTTCTTC	CASSLASRNEQFF
14	-	TRBJ1-6	-	TRBV6-1	TGTGCCAGCAGGGTGGAAGGCGGGAATTCACCCCTCCACTTT	CASRVEGGNSPLHF
14	few	TRBJ2-1	-	TRBV18	TGTGCCAGCTCGCCATCATATCCCCCCAATGAGCAGTTCTTC	CASSPSYPPNEQFF
14	many	TRBJ2-5	-	TRBV7-2	TGTGCCAGCAGCTTATATGGCCCACAAGAGACCCAGTACTTC	CASSLYGPQETQYF
13	-	TRBJ1-2	-	TRBV10-2	TGCGCCAGCAGTGATCTAAGTCGCTATGGCTACACCTTC	CASSDLSRYGYTF
19	few	TRBJ2-5	TRBD2	TRBV6-2/TRBV6-3	TGTGCCAGCAGTCAGGGGACTAGCGGGAGTCGGTGGGCACAAGAGACCCAGTACTTC	CASSQGTSGSRWAQETQYF
11	many	TRBJ2-5	-	TRBV2	TGTGCCAGCTCTGGAAGAGAGACCCAGTACTTC	CASSGRETQYF
13	-	TRBJ1-5	-	TRBV20-1	TGCAGTGCCACCGGGGGGGCCGGCCAGCCCCAGCATTTT	CSATGGAGQPQHF
14	few	TRBJ2-5	-	TRBV7-8	TGTGCCAGCAGTACAGCGGAGACCCAAGAGACCCAGTACTTC	CASSTAETQETQYF
15	many	TRBJ2-3	-	TRBV7-2	TGTGCCAGCAGCTTAGGAGCGAATAGCACAGATACGCAGTATTTT	CASSLGANSTDTQYF
16	once	TRBJ2-3	-	TRBV7-2	TGTGCCAGCAGCTTGGGATTTAGCGTATCCACAGATACGCAGTATTTT	CASSLGFSVSTDTQYF
14	-	TRBJ1-5	-	TRBV30	TGTGCCTGGAGCGAAAGGGTAACTAATCAGCCCCAGCATTTT	CAWSERVTNQPQHF
15	-	TRBJ1-2	-	TRBV19	TGTGCCAGTAGTTTACCAGGGAACCTAAACTATGGCTACACCTTC	CASSLPGNLNYGYTF
14	-	TRBJ1-1	TRBD1	TRBV20-1	TGCAGTGCTAGACCCGGACAGGGAGGCACTGAAGCTTTCTTT	CSARPGQGGTEAFF
13	-	TRBJ2-3	-	TRBV29-1	TGCAGCGTTGTCTCCGGAAGCACAGATACGCAGTATTTT	CSVVSGSTDTQYF
14	-	TRBJ2-3	TRBD2	TRBV20-1	TGCAGTGCTAGTCCAGCGGGAGGCACAGATACGCAGTATTTT	CSASPAGGTDTQYF
17	many	TRBJ1-5	-	TRBV7-2	TGTGCCAGCAGCGAGGGATGGGGGAGGGGAGATAATCAGCCCCAGCATTTT	CASSEGWGRGDNQPQHF
14	few	TRBJ2-1	-	TRBV4-1	TGCGCCAGCAGCCAGGCCATGACTAGTGGTGAGCAGTTCTTC	CASSQAMTSGEQFF
15	-	TRBJ2-1	-	TRBV24-1	TGTGCCACCAGTTCTCTCTTGAGCTCCTACAATGAGCAGTTCTTC	CATSSLLSSYNEQFF
17	-	TRBJ2-2	-	TRBV27	TGTGCCAGCAAGCCGATTATTAGCGGAATGAACACCGGGGAGCTGTTTTTT	CASKPIISGMNTGELFF
15	-	TRBJ2-7	-	TRBV2	TGTGCCAGCAGTGATTTGCAGGGGCCAACCTACGAGCAGTACTTC	CASSDLQGPTYEQYF
15	-	TRBJ1-5	-	TRBV18	TGTGCCAGCTCACCACGAGACAGGAGTGCGCAGCCCCAGCATTTT	CASSPRDRSAQPQHF
15	many	TRBJ1-2	TRBD1	TRBV7-8	TGTGCCAGCAGCCCGGGACAGGGGGCTAACTATGGCTACACCTTC	CASSPGQGANYGYTF
17	-	TRBJ2-1	-	TRBV29-1	TGCAGCGCCACCACGGACGGGAGTAGGGGTTTCAATGGTGAGCAGTTCTTC	CSATTDGSRGFNGEQFF
11	few	TRBJ2-1	-	TRBV28	TGTGCCAGCAGTTTTATGGATGAGCAGTTCTTC	CASSFMDEQFF